The clone carrying this T cell receptor beta chain showed up just a few times. What it recognizes is unknown. The sample is drawn from a study of T cell repertoires in cytomegalovirus infection. General study points: In two of eight donors, the top clonotype was HLA-C-restricted CMV-specific. There were carriers of CMV plus the relevant HLA, and cumulative public TCR beta family frequency identified them.

TCRdb called the reads again in MiXCR, with one record for every CDR3 protein. Seen here are 900,000 to 950,000 distinct CDR3 sequences, 31% observed once, and the top ten hold 11% to 15%. The sample here was cultured CD8+ T cells from PBMCs, taken from culture after CMV antigen stimulation. The receptor's source is a human donor in good health (CMV status not recorded). Some clones in this sample may be carry-over from other donors' samples.

The CDR3 region is CASGTSGRDEQFF. Written as DNA, the CDR3 is TGTGCCAGCGGGACTAGCGGGAGGGATGAGCAGTTCTTC. The rearrangement uses TRBV6-5 and TRBJ2-1; TRBD2 aligns across 16 bases. V was pared by 8 bases and J by 8 bases, with 0 bases of the junction left unmatched. The CDR3 consists of 13 residues. Per the germline V gene, CDR1 is MNHEY and CDR2 is SVGAGI.